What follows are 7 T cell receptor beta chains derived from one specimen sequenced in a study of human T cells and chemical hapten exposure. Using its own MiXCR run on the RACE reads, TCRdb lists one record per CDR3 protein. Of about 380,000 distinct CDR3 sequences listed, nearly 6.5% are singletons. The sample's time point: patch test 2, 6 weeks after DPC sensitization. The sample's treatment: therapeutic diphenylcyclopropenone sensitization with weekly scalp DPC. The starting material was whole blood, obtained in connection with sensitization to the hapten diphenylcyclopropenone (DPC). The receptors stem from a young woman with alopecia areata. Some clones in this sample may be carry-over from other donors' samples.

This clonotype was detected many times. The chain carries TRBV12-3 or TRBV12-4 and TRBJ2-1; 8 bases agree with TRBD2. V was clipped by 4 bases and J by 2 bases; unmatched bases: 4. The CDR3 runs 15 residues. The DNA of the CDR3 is TGTGCCAGCAGTTCGCGGGGGGTCCCCTACAATGAGCAGTTCTTC. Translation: CASSSRGVPYNEQFF.

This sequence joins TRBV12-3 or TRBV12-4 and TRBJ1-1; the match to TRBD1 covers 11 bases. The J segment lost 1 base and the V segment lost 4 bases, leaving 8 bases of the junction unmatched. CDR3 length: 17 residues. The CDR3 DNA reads TGTGCCAGCAGTTCCGTCCCGGGACAGGGGGAGAACACTGAAGCTTTCTTT. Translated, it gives CASSSVPGQGENTEAFF.

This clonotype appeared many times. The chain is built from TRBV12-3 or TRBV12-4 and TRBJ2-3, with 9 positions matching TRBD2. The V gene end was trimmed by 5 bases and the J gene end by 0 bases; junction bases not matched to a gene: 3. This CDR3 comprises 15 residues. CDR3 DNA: TGTGCCAGCAGTCAAGCGGGGGGTAGCACAGATACGCAGTATTTT. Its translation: CASSQAGGSTDTQYF.

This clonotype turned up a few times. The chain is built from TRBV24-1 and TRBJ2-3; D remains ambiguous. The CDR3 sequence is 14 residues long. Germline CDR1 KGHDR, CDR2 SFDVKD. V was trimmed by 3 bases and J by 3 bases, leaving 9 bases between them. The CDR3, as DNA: TGTGCCACCAGTGATAGGACGAGGACAGATACGCAGTATTTT. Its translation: CATSDRTRTDTQYF.

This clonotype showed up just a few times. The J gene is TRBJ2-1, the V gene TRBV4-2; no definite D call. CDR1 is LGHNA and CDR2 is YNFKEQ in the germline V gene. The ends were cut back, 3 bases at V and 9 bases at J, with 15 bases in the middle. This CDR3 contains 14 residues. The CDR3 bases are TGTGCCAGCAGCCAGAAGATGAATGGTCGTGAGCAGTTCTTC. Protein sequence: CASSQKMNGREQFF.

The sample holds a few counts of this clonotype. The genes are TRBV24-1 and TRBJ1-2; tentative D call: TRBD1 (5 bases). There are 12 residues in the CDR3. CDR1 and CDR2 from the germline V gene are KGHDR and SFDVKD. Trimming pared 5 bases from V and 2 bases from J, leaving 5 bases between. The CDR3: CATSGDNYGYTF. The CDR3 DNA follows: TGTGCCACCAGTGGGGACAACTATGGCTACACCTTC.

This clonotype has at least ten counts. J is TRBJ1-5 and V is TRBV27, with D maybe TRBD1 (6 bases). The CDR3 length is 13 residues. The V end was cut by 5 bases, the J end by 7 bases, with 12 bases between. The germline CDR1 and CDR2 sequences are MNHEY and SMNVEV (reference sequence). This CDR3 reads CASSDLGQQPQHF. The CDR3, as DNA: TGTGCCAGCAGTGATCTCGGACAGCAGCCCCAGCATTTT.